A single sample gave rise to the 32 T cell receptor beta chains below, sequenced in a study of shared clonotypes between healthy human individuals. Libraries were prepared by immunoSEQ multiplex PCR; TCRdb keeps only in-frame clonotypes and omits some of them. The profile shows approximately 2.1 million clones, about 92% of them singletons. Sequenced input: naive CD4+ T cells from PBMCs. The sample's subset: CD45RA+ positively selected. Every receptor here comes from a man aged 18 to 29 in good health. Some clones in this sample may be carry-over from other donors' samples.

V usage is TRBV7-9 and J usage is TRBJ2-1; 9 positions agree with TRBD2. CDR1 SEHNR and CDR2 FQNEAQ come from the germline V gene (reference sequence). The CDR3 runs 17 residues. V dropped 4 bases and J dropped 8; count of bases not matched to a gene: 15. CDR3: CASSSGPAGGHIYEQFF. CDR3 sequence (DNA): TGTGCCAGCAGCTCAGGCCCAGCGGGAGGCCATATCTATGAGCAGTTCTTC.

J is TRBJ2-1 and V is TRBV29-1, with 10 nucleotides matching TRBD1. Germline assignment: CDR1 SQVTM and CDR2 ANQGSEA. The CDR3 covers 12 residues. With 7 bases clipped from V and 7 bases from J, the junction kept 4 bases outside the gene matches. The CDR3 reads CSARQGANEQFF. The CDR3 DNA reads TGCAGCGCCCGACAGGGGGCGAATGAGCAGTTCTTC.

The chain has TRBV9 and TRBJ1-3; D unresolved. The CDR3 covers 15 residues. V lost 0 bases and J 0 bases, leaving 7 bases between the germline ends. Germline V gives CDR1 SGDLS, CDR2 YYNGEE. The CDR3, as DNA: TGTGCCAGCAGCGTAGAGGCAGTCTCTGGAAACACCATATATTTT. Translating it yields CASSVEAVSGNTIYF.

The chain recombines TRBV30 with TRBJ1-3, with a weak D call TRBD1 (5 bases). Trimming left V 3 bases short and J 0 bases short, with 12 bases between. This CDR3 is built from 15 residues. Germline CDR1 and CDR2: GTSNPN and SVGIG (reference sequence). CDR3 sequence: CAWSSGSASGNTIYF. Written as DNA, the CDR3 is TGTGCCTGGAGCTCAGGGTCTGCCTCTGGAAACACCATATATTTT.

The V and J genes are TRBV7-2 and TRBJ2-7; 8 positions agree with TRBD2. Germline V CDR1 and CDR2: SGHTA, FQGNSA. J was trimmed by 3 bases and V by 8 bases; bases with no gene match: 9. The CDR3 has 14 amino acids. The CDR3 DNA is TGTGCCAGCGGGGGCGGGAGGCCCGTCTACGAGCAGTACTTC. Translating gives CASGGGRPVYEQYF.

CDR3 amino acids: CASTVLGAGPNEQFF. The CDR3 region has the DNA TGTGCCAGCACCGTCCTCGGGGCGGGACCCAATGAGCAGTTCTTC. The chain is built from TRBV7-9 and TRBJ2-1, with a weak D call TRBD2 (6 bases). Germline values: CDR1 SEHNR, CDR2 FQNEAQ (reference sequence). This CDR3 has 15 amino acids. V was clipped by 7 bases and J by 6 bases, with 19 bases between them.

This chain uses TRBV28 with TRBJ2-4, with 11 bases that match TRBD2. Trimming cost V 5 bases and J 0 bases; bases outside gene matches: 12. Germline assignment: CDR1 MDHEN and CDR2 SYDVKM. This CDR3 spans 19 amino acids. CDR3 nucleotide sequence: TGTGCCAGCAGTCTTAGCGGGAGGGCCCGGATTGTAGCCAAAAACATTCAGTACTTC. Encoded protein: CASSLSGRARIVAKNIQYF.

A remark on this clone: Other DNA variants within this sample encode the same CDR3. The rearrangement links TRBV28 to TRBJ2-7, with 7 bases identical to TRBD1. The CDR3 is 13 amino acids. The germline gives CDR1 MDHEN, CDR2 SYDVKM. Unmatched junction bases numbered 3, after V lost 6 bases and J lost 1 base. This CDR3 is CASSGTASYEQYF. In DNA form, the CDR3 reads TGTGCCAGCAGCGGGACAGCTTCCTACGAGCAGTACTTC.

This sequence joins TRBV4-1 and TRBJ2-5, with D unresolved. The germline V gene has CDR1 MGHRA and CDR2 YSYEKL. The V and J ends lost 2 bases and 1 base respectively, with 14 bases between them. This CDR3 region has 16 residues. Written as DNA, the CDR3 is TGCGCCAGCAGCCAATTTAGCCTACTCCCCCAAGAGACCCAGTACTTC. Translating gives CASSQFSLLPQETQYF.

This chain connects TRBV5-1 to TRBJ2-5, with TRBD1 matching 10 bases. The CDR3 has 16 amino acids. Per germline, CDR1 SGHRS and CDR2 YFSETQ. J was trimmed by 1 base and V by 2 bases; bases with no gene match: 5. This chain's CDR3 is CASSLIRDRGQETQYF. The CDR3 coding sequence is TGCGCCAGCAGCTTAATCCGGGACAGGGGCCAAGAGACCCAGTACTTC.

The chain joins TRBV6-4 to TRBJ2-1; a weak D match, TRBD2 (5 bases). Germline V CDR1 and CDR2: MRHNA, SNTAGT. This CDR3 is built from 15 residues. V was cut by 0 bases and J by 8 bases, with 14 bases left in between. The CDR3 protein is CASSDSWRTGDEQFF. CDR3 nucleotide sequence: TGTGCCAGCAGTGACTCGTGGAGGACTGGCGATGAGCAGTTCTTC.

Turning to this clone: This sample also contains other DNA sequences that code for the same CDR3. The rearrangement joins TRBV2 to TRBJ2-5; D might be TRBD1 (6 bases). The CDR3 loop spans 12 amino acids. V was pared by 5 bases and J by 5 bases, with 9 bases between. The germline V gene has CDR1 SNHLY and CDR2 FYNNEI. The chain's CDR3 is CASSPRGETQYF. Here the CDR3 DNA reads TGTGCCAGCAGTCCCAGGGGTGAGACCCAGTACTTC.

Concerning this clone itself: At the DNA level, this CDR3 is encoded by other sequences in the same sample as well. This chain uses TRBV4-3 with TRBJ2-3; 10 bases are shared with TRBD1. The CDR3 contains 16 residues. With 3 bases clipped from V and 1 base from J, the junction kept 4 bases outside the gene matches. CDR1 and CDR2 from the germline V gene are LGHNA and YSLEER. The CDR3 DNA reads as TGCGCCAGCAGCCAGCGGGGGACAGGGGGCACAGATACGCAGTATTTT. Translating gives CASSQRGTGGTDTQYF.

The V gene is TRBV9, the J gene TRBJ1-1; 7 bases fit TRBD1. Trimming at V came to 4 bases and at J to 9 bases, leaving 6 bases not matched to a gene. The CDR3 extends over 12 amino acids. CDR1 and CDR2 from the germline V gene are SGDLS and YYNGEE. The DNA for the CDR3 is TGTGCCAGCAGCAGACAGGGCTCGCAAGCTTTCTTT. This gives the protein CASSRQGSQAFF.

The chain links TRBV4-1 to TRBJ1-4; D is perhaps TRBD1 (6 bases). V lost 3 bases to trimming and J lost 4 bases, with 15 bases between them. Germline V gene sequence: CDR1 MGHRA, CDR2 YSYEKL. The CDR3 sequence is 16 residues long. CDR3 in DNA: TGCGCCAGCAGCCAGGGCGGGGGGCCCGTTAATGAAAAACTGTTTTTT. This encodes CASSQGGGPVNEKLFF.

The chain couples TRBV28 to TRBJ1-4, with a possible D match to TRBD1 (6 bases). CDR1 is MDHEN and CDR2 is SYDVKM in the germline V gene. Deletions cut 2 bases from V and 4 bases from J, with 8 bases between. The CDR3 sequence is 14 residues long. The CDR3: CASSLQGHNEKLFF. CDR3 sequence (DNA): TGTGCCAGCAGTTTACAGGGGCATAATGAAAAACTGTTTTTT.

Only one count was recorded for this clone. The chain combines TRBV19 with TRBJ1-5, with D perhaps matching TRBD1 (5 bases). The V end was cut by 3 bases, the J end by 0 bases, with 9 bases between. In germline, CDR1 is LNHDA, CDR2 SQIVND (reference sequence). This CDR3 is 15 amino acids long. CDR3 nucleotides: TGTGCCAGTAGTATCACAACAGGTAGCAATCAGCCCCAGCATTTT. This translates into CASSITTGSNQPQHF.

The rearrangement joins TRBV30 to TRBJ2-3, with 14 bases fitting TRBD2. Germline CDR1 and CDR2: GTSNPN and SVGIG (reference sequence). V lost 5 bases to trimming and J lost 0 bases; unmatched junction nucleotides: 10. The CDR3 contains 18 residues. The CDR3 region has the DNA TGTGCCTGGCGTTGGACTAGCGGGAGGCACTTTAGCACAGATACGCAGTATTTT. This gives the protein CAWRWTSGRHFSTDTQYF.

With regard to this clone: Other DNA sequences in the sample encode the same CDR3. V and J are TRBV18 and TRBJ2-5; D gene uncertain. CDR1 and CDR2 from the germline V gene are KGHSH and LQKENI. This CDR3 region has 11 residues. The ends were cut back, 3 bases at V and 5 bases at J, with 4 bases in the middle. DNA of the CDR3: TGTGCCAGCTCACCGTCGGAGACCCAGTACTTC. Its translation is CASSPSETQYF.

The rearrangement joins TRBV10-2 to TRBJ2-7; 13 nucleotides agree with TRBD2. The CDR3 has 15 residues. With 4 bases clipped from V and 9 bases from J, the junction kept 9 bases outside the gene matches. Germline assignment: CDR1 WSHSY and CDR2 SAAADI. DNA of the CDR3: TGCGCCAGCAGTGGGACTAGCGGGAGAGACCTAGCGCAGTACTTC. It translates to CASSGTSGRDLAQYF.

This chain connects TRBV11-3 to TRBJ2-6; 9 bases fit TRBD1. CDR1 is SGHNT and CDR2 is YENEEA in the germline V gene. The CDR3 runs to 20 residues. Trimming at V came to 5 bases and at J to 1 base, leaving 15 bases not matched to a gene. The CDR3 loop is CASSPRPGTGLRSGANVLTF. The CDR3 DNA sequence: TGTGCCAGCAGCCCACGTCCCGGGACAGGGTTAAGGTCTGGGGCCAACGTCCTGACTTTC.

The chain joins TRBV6-1 to TRBJ2-7; D uncertain. Trimming shortened V by 2 bases and J by 3 bases, and 8 bases separated the two germline ends. CDR1 is MNHNS, CDR2 SASEGT, per germline. The CDR3 is 13 amino acids. The CDR3: CASSERSDYEQYF. DNA for the CDR3: TGTGCCAGCAGTGAACGGTCCGACTACGAGCAGTACTTC.

The CDR3 bases are TGTGCCAGCGGCCCGGACAGGGGGCGAAATGAAGCTTTCTTT. Its translation: CASGPDRGRNEAFF. The chain couples TRBV6-6 to TRBJ1-1; TRBD1 agrees at 11 bases. The germline CDR1 and CDR2 sequences are MNHNY and SVGAGI (reference sequence). V lost 8 bases to trimming and J lost 7 bases; unmatched junction nucleotides: 9. The CDR3 is 14 amino acids.

The J gene is TRBJ2-2, the V gene TRBV19; 7 bases map to TRBD1. Trimming took 10 bases from V and 0 from J; bases not matched to a gene: 11. The CDR3 is 16 residues long. CDR1 LNHDA and CDR2 SQIVND come from the germline V gene (reference sequence). The CDR3, as DNA: TGTGCCACCACCGAAGGGGGCCTAGCGAACACCGGGGAGCTGTTTTTT. This codes for CATTEGGLANTGELFF.

The chain is built from TRBV4-1 and TRBJ2-2; 7 bases map to TRBD2. Germline CDR1 MGHRA, CDR2 YSYEKL. The V segment lost 0 bases and the J segment 8 bases; nucleotides outside the gene matches: 12. The CDR3 sequence is 17 residues long. CDR3 amino acids: CASSQEAAGSSPGELFF. DNA for the CDR3: TGCGCCAGCAGCCAAGAGGCAGCGGGGTCATCTCCAGGGGAGCTGTTTTTT.

This clone was picked up one time. The chain combines TRBV10-3 with TRBJ2-1, with unresolved D. The V end lost 4 bases, the J end lost 10 bases, and 8 bases lay between the germline ends. The germline CDR1 and CDR2 sequences are ENHRY and SYGVKD. The CDR3 is made up of 11 amino acids. CDR3 amino acids: CAISGEREQFF. In nucleotides, the CDR3 is TGTGCCATCAGTGGCGAGAGAGAGCAGTTCTTC.

This clone was observed a few times. This sequence joins TRBV2 and TRBJ1-2, with 10 bases matching TRBD1. CDR1 is SNHLY, CDR2 FYNNEI, per germline. The CDR3 sequence is 13 residues long. After removal of 4 bases from V and 8 bases from J, the junction contained 4 bases not matched to a gene. This CDR3 reads CASSADRGNGYTF. The DNA of the CDR3 is TGTGCCAGCAGTGCGGACAGGGGGAACGGCTACACCTTC.

This chain uses TRBV19 with TRBJ1-4; unclear D gene. Trimming took 6 bases from V and 0 from J, leaving 11 bases between them. The CDR3 sequence is 15 residues long. Germline V CDR1 and CDR2: LNHDA, SQIVND (reference sequence). CDR3 in amino acids: CASRTSATTNEKLFF. CDR3 nucleotides: TGTGCCAGTAGAACCTCCGCTACAACTAATGAAAAACTGTTTTTT.

The rearrangement joins TRBV9 to TRBJ2-7; 7 bases are shared with TRBD2. CDR1 and CDR2 (germline): SGDLS, YYNGEE. Trimming cost V 0 bases and J 1 base; bases outside gene matches: 4. The CDR3 length is 15 residues. CDR3 sequence reads: CASSVGQAGSYEQYF. CDR3 in DNA: TGTGCCAGCAGCGTAGGTCAAGCGGGGTCCTACGAGCAGTACTTC.

The V call is TRBV5-1, the J call TRBJ2-3, with D hard to call. CDR1 and CDR2 (germline): SGHRS, YFSETQ. The CDR3 length is 14 residues. V lost 6 bases to trimming and J lost 6 bases, with 17 bases between them. The CDR3 DNA is TGCGCCAGCACCTTTGGGCAGTCTTCCGATACGCAGTATTTT. It codes for CASTFGQSSDTQYF. The full variable domain, rest sourced from reference TRBV5-1 and TRBJ2-3, is KAGVTQTPRYLIKTRGQQVTLSCSPISGHRSVSWYQQTPGQGLQFLFEYFSETQRNKGNFPGRFSGRQFSNSRSEMNVSTLELGDSALYLCASTFGQSSDTQYFGPGTRLTVL.

The chain recombines TRBV7-2 with TRBJ2-4, with D maybe TRBD1 (6 bases). Germline assignment: CDR1 SGHTA and CDR2 FQGNSA. The length of the CDR3 is 15 residues. The V end was cut by 4 bases, the J end by 12 bases, with 22 bases between. The CDR3 sequence: CASSSISGPLGAQYF. CDR3 in DNA: TGTGCCAGCAGCTCTATTTCGGGGCCCCTGGGGGCTCAGTACTTC.

As regards this clone: The sample contains more than one DNA sequence encoding this CDR3. J is TRBJ1-2 and V is TRBV28; D ambiguous. V dropped 6 bases and J dropped 8 bases, with 10 bases sitting between them. CDR3 length: 11 residues. Germline V gene lookup returns CDR1 MDHEN and CDR2 SYDVKM. CDR3 sequence: CASSLSRGYTF. CDR3 sequence (DNA): TGTGCCAGCAGCCTTTCACGCGGCTACACCTTC.